This TCR beta chain is drawn from a study of OX40 agonist ivuxolimab in advanced cancers. Study in general: Patients received ivuxolimab, an intravenous treatment, every 2 weeks at 0.01 to 10 mg/kg. Study conclusions and caveats: Clonal expansion from baseline to week 6 occurred in both CD4+ and CD8+ T cells.

TCRdb's copy holds only in-frame clones and misses some; the assay was immunoSEQ multiplex PCR. The sample includes about 51,000 clones, roughly 80% of them seen just once. Notes on this clone: Its target is not known.

V dropped 0 bases and J dropped 2 bases, with 11 bases sitting between them. This CDR3 has 15 amino acids. Germline assignment: CDR1 SGDLS and CDR2 YYNGEE. The sequence derives from an adult with an advanced solid tumor such as melanoma, head and neck, liver or kidney cancer. Source: CD4+ or CD8+ T cells sorted from blood, taken in a trial of the OX40 agonist ivuxolimab. The chain carries TRBV9 and TRBJ1-2; a possible D gene is TRBD1 (5 bases). In DNA, the CDR3 is TGTGCCAGCAGCGTAGGGGACGAAAAAAACTATGGCTACACCTTC. Translated: CASSVGDEKNYGYTF.